Sequencing of this TCR beta chain was carried out in a study of siplizumab effects on memory and regulatory T cells (dated by TCRdb to between 2019 and 2020). In the study overall: The study looked at the effect of siplizumab, an anti-CD2 antibody, on alloreactive T-cell subsets in allogeneic mixed lymphocyte reactions made from human PBMCs.

Turning to this clone: Its recognized antigen is unknown. There are no base qualities to consult, and no much larger clone falls within one base.

In addition, sequencing in three donor pairs included unstimulated CD8+ effector memory subsets alongside CD4+ naive, CD8+ naive, CD8+ TEMRA and CD4+ memory subsets. Sorted unstimulated T cells and proliferating T cells recovered from mixed lymphocyte reactions were subjected to TCRbeta CDR3 sequencing. Fresh whole blood from approximately 9 HLA-typed healthy donors was used to isolate PBMCs. The receptor library was made with the immunoSEQ multiplex PCR assay. Each sample had 90,000 to 100,000 TCR templates assayed by the deep sequencing platform. Genomic DNA extracted from sorted T cells was the material used for TCRbeta CDR3 sequencing. Per the source publication's procedure: The R programming language was used for clonal analysis of TCRbeta CDR3 data. Alloreactive CD4+ and CD8+ clones were defined by comparing unstimulated samples with post-reaction CFSE-low samples. Alloreactive CD4+ clones were assigned to regulatory or non-regulatory origin by matching sequences to sorted unstimulated Treg and non-Treg repertoires. TCRdb re-hosts the immuneACCESS table, in-frame sequences only. Its copies lack some clones; in the studies checked, an unresolved V gene accounts for under half of them, and the cause for the rest is not known. The V and J calls and clone size come from that table; D and trimming were worked out from the DNA. The sample profile shows about 55,000 clones; approximately 97% of them were found once. Jointly, the top ten make up 0.64% of the sample.

Study-wide findings and limitations: No functional confirmation was obtained for the suppressive function of proliferating Tregs from siplizumab cultures. Sequences below about 10^-5 frequency were poorly captured, so only a minor fraction of alloreactive clones could be mapped to unstimulated subsets. Unstimulated naive T cells appeared more diverse than memory T cells, and naive cells seemed to contribute substantially to the alloresponse. Of the alloreactive CD4+ clones that could be mapped, the Treg-derived share averaged around 64% with siplizumab compared with about 27% in control reactions. Siplizumab significantly reduced the cumulative frequency of alloreactive sequences traceable to unstimulated CD4+ memory T cells. About 80-97% of proliferating CD4+ or CD8+ clones could not be given a naive or memory phenotype.

The germline V gene encodes CDR1 LNHDA and CDR2 SQIVND (reference sequence). Trimming removed 3 bases from V and 0 bases from J, leaving 15 bases between the germline ends. The CDR3 runs 17 residues from the cysteine to the phenylalanine. Just the 51-base CDR3 DNA is kept, in frame starting at base 1. Sequenced material: naive CD4+ T cells sorted from blood. Explained via the paper, the cell subset or site label denotes: unstimulated naive T cells. The rearranged segments are TRBV19 and TRBJ1-5, with the D gene call left open. This receptor was identified in a human donor in good health. The sequenced DNA: TGTGCCAGTAGTATCCCCCCCTTCCGGGGTAGCAATCAGCCCCAGCATTTT. Translated, it gives CASSIPPFRGSNQPQHF.